The clone carrying this T cell receptor (beta chain) was seen only a few times. Its antigen is not identified. The germline V gene encodes CDR1 LNHDA and CDR2 SQIVND (reference sequence). This CDR3 contains 14 residues. Trimming removed 5 bases from V and 3 bases from J; junction bases left unmatched: 5. The data belong to a study of PD-1 blockade in classical Hodgkin lymphoma. Regarding the study as a whole: Initiation of nivolumab under 1 year after ASCT led to exclusion of patients.

Profiled with immunoSEQ multiplex PCR; TCRdb holds only in-frame clones, not every one. Of approximately 29,000 clones listed, roughly 75% are singletons. Documented time point: cycle 4 day 1 (C4D1), after more than five weeks of nivolumab. Patients all relapsed after autologous stem cell transplantation, and there was variation in brentuximab vedotin exposure. The receptor was derived from a human donor with classical Hodgkin lymphoma. The V and J genes are TRBV19 and TRBJ2-5; 8 nucleotides line up with TRBD1. The sample here was peripheral blood mononuclear cells (PBMCs), taken before the fourth cycle of nivolumab. The CDR3 region is CASSGQGGEETQYF. CDR3 DNA: TGTGCCAGTAGTGGACAGGGCGGTGAAGAGACCCAGTACTTC.